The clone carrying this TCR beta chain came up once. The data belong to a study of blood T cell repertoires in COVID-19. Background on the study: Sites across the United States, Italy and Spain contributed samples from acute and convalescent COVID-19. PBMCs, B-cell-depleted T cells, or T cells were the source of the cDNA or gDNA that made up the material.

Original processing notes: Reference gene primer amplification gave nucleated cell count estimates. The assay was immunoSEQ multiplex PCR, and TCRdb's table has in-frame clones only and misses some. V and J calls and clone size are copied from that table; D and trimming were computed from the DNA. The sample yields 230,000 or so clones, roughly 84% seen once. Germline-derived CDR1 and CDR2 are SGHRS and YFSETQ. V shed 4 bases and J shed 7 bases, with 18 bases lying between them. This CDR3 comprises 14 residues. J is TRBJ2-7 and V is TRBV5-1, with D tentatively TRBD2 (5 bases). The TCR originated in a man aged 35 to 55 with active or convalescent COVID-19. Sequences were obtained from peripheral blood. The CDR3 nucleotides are TGCGCCAGCAGCAGGATTACTAGTCCGGGTGAGCAGTACTTC. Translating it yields CASSRITSPGEQYF.